This TCR beta chain is drawn from a study of cytomegalovirus exposure and HLA in healthy donors. PCR employed 60 Vbeta and 13 Jbeta primers. Source study methods: Later, 65 million to 90 million unique TCR beta chains were counted in an analysis, and 10 million to 12 million of them were shared. TCRdb keeps only in-frame clones here, not all; method: immunoSEQ multiplex PCR. D and trimming come from the DNA, and the V and J calls and clone size come from that table. The data hold about 190,000 clones, with 79% observed a single time. J was trimmed by 2 bases and V by 2 bases; bases with no gene match: 3. The CDR3 runs 14 residues. CDR1 is SGHTA and CDR2 is FQGTGA in the germline V gene. Study conclusions and caveats: An Asian-associated ancestry cluster reportedly showed fewer N-insertions than the approximately 630-donor mean in a later analysis. Information on immune exposure was restricted to one variable (CMV serostatus).

A remark on this clone: The antigen remains undetermined.

The sequenced sample was PBMCs. The sequence derives from a woman between 18 and 29 years old in good health and CMV-seronegative. The chain is built from TRBV7-3 and TRBJ2-7; 7 nucleotides match TRBD2. CDR3: CASSLGGGPYEQYF. CDR3 sequence (DNA): TGTGCCAGCAGCTTAGGCGGGGGACCCTACGAGCAGTACTTC.